This entry is about one T cell receptor (beta chain). Clones were read by immunoSEQ multiplex PCR, and TCRdb kept only the in-frame ones, dropping some. Seen here are over 250,000 clones, approximately 88% observed once, and the top ten hold around 0.78%. The data belong to a study of blood T cell repertoires in COVID-19. About the study: Sources were T cells, B-cell-depleted T cells, or PBMCs; the material itself was cDNA or gDNA.

Germline CDR1 and CDR2: LGHDT and YNNKEL (reference sequence). V dropped 7 bases and J dropped 7; count of bases not matched to a gene: 2. The CDR3 has 11 residues. This TCR came from a woman in her 30s with acute or convalescent COVID-19. Sequences were obtained from peripheral blood. V and J are TRBV3-1 (or the pseudogene TRBV3-2) and TRBJ1-1, with 8 bases aligning to TRBD1. The CDR3 bases are TGTGCCAGCATCGGGACAGGTGAAGCTTTCTTT. Its translation is CASIGTGEAFF.